The present T cell receptor (beta chain) was sequenced within a study of T cells in Graves' hyperthyroidism and ophthalmopathy. RNA transcripts gave rise to amplified TCR beta CDR3 regions. The HTBI primer set drove a first-round RT-PCR of the TCR CDR3. TCRdb redid the calling of the multiplex PCR reads with MiXCR, one entry per CDR3 protein. The sample holds roughly 260,000 distinct CDR3 sequences, 14% to 15% seen once. This clonotype showed up many times. The specimen was blood. This clonotype was obtained from a woman aged 40 to 50 with Graves' hyperthyroidism that later progressed to Graves' ophthalmopathy.

The chain's CDR3 is CASSLVSGQGSWEQYF. Here the CDR3 DNA reads TGCGCCAGCAGCTTGGTATCGGGACAGGGAAGTTGGGAGCAGTACTTC. The chain has TRBV5-1 and TRBJ2-7; 9 bases align to TRBD1. Germline CDR1 and CDR2: SGHRS and YFSETQ. This CDR3 spans 16 amino acids. V lost 0 bases, J lost 7 bases, and 11 bases stayed unmatched.